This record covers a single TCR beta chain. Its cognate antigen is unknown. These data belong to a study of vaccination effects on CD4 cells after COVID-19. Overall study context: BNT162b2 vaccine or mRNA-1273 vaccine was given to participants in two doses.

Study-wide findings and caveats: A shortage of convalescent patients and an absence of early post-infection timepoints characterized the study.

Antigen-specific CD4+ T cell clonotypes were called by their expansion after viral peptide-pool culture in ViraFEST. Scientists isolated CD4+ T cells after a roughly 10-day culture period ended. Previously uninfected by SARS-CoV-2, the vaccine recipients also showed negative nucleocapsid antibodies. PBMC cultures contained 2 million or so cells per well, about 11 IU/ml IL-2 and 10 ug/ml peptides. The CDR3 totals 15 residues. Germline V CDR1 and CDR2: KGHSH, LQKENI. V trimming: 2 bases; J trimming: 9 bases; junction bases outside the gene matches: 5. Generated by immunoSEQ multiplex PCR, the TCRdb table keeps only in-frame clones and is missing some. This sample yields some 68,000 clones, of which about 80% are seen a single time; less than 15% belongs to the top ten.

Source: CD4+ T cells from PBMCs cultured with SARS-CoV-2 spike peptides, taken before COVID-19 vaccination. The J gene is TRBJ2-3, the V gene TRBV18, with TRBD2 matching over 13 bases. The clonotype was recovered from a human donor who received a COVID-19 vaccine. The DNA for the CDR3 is TGTGCCAGCTCACCAAGCACTAGCGGGGGGGCAACGCAGTATTTT. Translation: CASSPSTSGGATQYF.